These 27 T cell receptor beta chains originate from one sample sequenced in a study of blood T cell repertoires in COVID-19. Clones were sequenced by immunoSEQ multiplex PCR, and TCRdb holds only the in-frame ones, with some missing. The sample includes about 230,000 clones, approximately 87% of them seen just once. The sample taken for sequencing was PBMCs or T cells enriched from blood (not recorded which). Source of these receptors: a woman aged 50 to 60 in a cohort exposed to, infected with or recovered from COVID-19 (not recorded which).

The V gene is TRBV5-4, the J gene TRBJ2-3; TRBD2 aligns across 11 bases. The J segment lost 0 bases and the V segment lost 4 bases, leaving 7 bases of the junction unmatched. Germline V gene lookup returns CDR1 SGHNT and CDR2 YYREEE (reference sequence). This CDR3 region has 17 residues. The CDR3 nucleotides are TGTGCCAGCAGCCCCCGACTAGCGGGACCTAGCACAGATACGCAGTATTTT. This translates into CASSPRLAGPSTDTQYF.

V and J are TRBV19 and TRBJ1-3; TRBD1 agrees at 7 bases. This CDR3 is built from 14 residues. V lost 5 bases and J lost 2; bases outside the gene matches: 3. Germline CDR1 reads LNHDA; CDR2 reads SQIVND (reference sequence). CDR3 in amino acids: CASSDRVPGNTIYF. CDR3 coding DNA: TGTGCCAGTAGTGACAGGGTTCCTGGAAACACCATATATTTT.

The V and J genes are TRBV6-2 or TRBV6-3 and TRBJ2-7; TRBD2 might be the D (6 bases). Germline values: CDR1 MNHEY, CDR2 SVGEGT. Trimming left V 4 bases short and J 0 bases short, with 13 bases between. The CDR3 covers 15 residues. The CDR3 reads CASSSGLKTSYEQYF. The CDR3 coding sequence is TGTGCCAGCAGTTCGGGACTGAAAACCTCCTACGAGCAGTACTTC.

V usage is TRBV10-3 and J usage is TRBJ1-1; 7 bases fit TRBD1. V dropped 4 bases and J dropped 6; count of bases not matched to a gene: 11. Germline V gives CDR1 ENHRY, CDR2 SYGVKD. CDR3 length: 15 residues. The CDR3 DNA follows: TGTGCCATCAGTGGGGGCTGGGACAGAGGTCCTGAAGCTTTCTTT. The encoded protein is CAISGGWDRGPEAFF.

The rearrangement joins TRBV7-3 to TRBJ2-2; 9 nucleotides match TRBD2. The CDR3 is 13 residues long. V trimming: 8 bases; J trimming: 4 bases; junction bases outside the gene matches: 2. Germline V lookup: CDR1 SGHTA, CDR2 FQGTGA. The CDR3 is CASGAGGTGELFF. In DNA, the CDR3 is TGTGCCAGCGGAGCGGGGGGCACCGGGGAGCTGTTTTTT.

This clone was observed a few times. This chain connects TRBV4-1 to TRBJ1-2; 9 bases fit TRBD1. CDR1 is MGHRA and CDR2 is YSYEKL in the germline V gene. Trimming removed 5 bases from V and 8 bases from J; junction bases left unmatched: 6. There are 13 residues in the CDR3. CDR3 protein: CASSYRTGEGYTF. The CDR3 DNA follows: TGCGCCAGCAGCTACCGGACAGGGGAAGGCTACACCTTC.

The rearrangement links TRBV24-1 to TRBJ1-5; D not resolved. The V end was cut by 5 bases, the J end by 1 base, with 8 bases between. The CDR3 spans 14 residues. CDR1 and CDR2 (germline): KGHDR, SFDVKD. The CDR3 is CATSATGSNQPQHF. The CDR3 DNA follows: TGTGCCACCAGTGCGACGGGGAGCAATCAGCCCCAGCATTTT.

The V call is TRBV11-1, the J call TRBJ2-5, with 14 bases identical to TRBD2. Germline-derived CDR1 and CDR2 are SGHAT and FQDESV (reference sequence). The CDR3 totals 15 residues. V shed 8 bases and J 4 bases; nucleotides not matched to a gene: 6. CDR3 residues: CASSGLAGGAETQYF. DNA for the CDR3: TGTGCCAGCTCCGGACTAGCGGGGGGCGCAGAGACCCAGTACTTC.

The chain joins TRBV5-4 to TRBJ2-7; TRBD1 aligns across 9 bases. The junction had 9 bases not matched to a gene; V was cut back by 0 bases and J by 2 bases. The germline V gene encodes CDR1 SGHNT and CDR2 YYREEE (reference sequence). This CDR3 comprises 17 residues. The CDR3 DNA sequence: TGTGCCAGCAGCTTGGGGGTTACTAGGACAGGGGCCTACGAGCAGTACTTC. Its protein is CASSLGVTRTGAYEQYF.

Only a few counts were recorded for this clone. The chain carries TRBV28 and TRBJ1-5, with 10 bases identical to TRBD1. The ends lost 2 bases at V and 7 bases at J; junction bases unmatched: 8. Germline V lookup: CDR1 MDHEN, CDR2 SYDVKM. The length of the CDR3 is 16 residues. Written as DNA, the CDR3 is TGTGCCAGCAGTTTAGCCCTGACAGGGGGCGCGCAGCCCCAGCATTTT. It specifies CASSLALTGGAQPQHF.

The genes are TRBV7-3 and TRBJ1-3; possible D gene TRBD1, 5 bases. Per germline, CDR1 SGHTA and CDR2 FQGTGA. This CDR3 region has 16 residues. The V gene lost 0 bases and the J gene lost 2 bases, with 11 bases spanning the gap. The CDR3 DNA reads as TGTGCCAGCAGCTTAACCCCTCCAGGGACTGGAAACACCATATATTTT. This encodes CASSLTPPGTGNTIYF.

The genes are TRBV5-1 and TRBJ2-4; D not resolved. The CDR3 is 14 residues long. Between the trimmed V and J ends, which lost 0 bases and 8 bases, there was a span of 12 bases. Per germline, CDR1 SGHRS and CDR2 YFSETQ. This CDR3 reads CASSLGQRGDIQYF. DNA for the CDR3: TGCGCCAGCAGCTTGGGCCAGCGTGGAGACATTCAGTACTTC.

The chain is built from TRBV7-2 and TRBJ2-1; TRBD2 agrees at 11 bases. Trimming at V came to 5 bases and at J to 4 bases, leaving 7 bases not matched to a gene. This CDR3 has 16 residues. Germline V gene data show CDR1 as SGHTA and CDR2 as FQGNSA. CDR3 nucleotides: TGTGCCAGCAGCACTAGGACTAGCGGGCATTACAATGAGCAGTTCTTC. Amino acids: CASSTRTSGHYNEQFF. The full variable domain, in which reference TRBV7-2 and TRBJ2-1 provide the parts outside the CDR3, is GAGVSQSPSNKVTEKGKDVELRCDPISGHTALYWYRQSLGQGLEFLIYFQGNSAPDKSGLPSDRFSAERTGGSVSTLTIQRTQQEDSAVYLCASSTRTSGHYNEQFFGPGTRLTVL.

V gene TRBV9 combines with J gene TRBJ2-3; possibly TRBD1 for D (6 bases). The CDR3 sequence is 11 residues long. The germline V and J ends were trimmed by 7 bases and 4 bases, with 7 bases remaining between them. The germline V gene encodes CDR1 SGDLS and CDR2 YYNGEE. CDR3 loop: CASSGADTQYF. The DNA for the CDR3 is TGTGCCAGCTCAGGGGCAGATACGCAGTATTTT.

The V and J genes are TRBV28 and TRBJ2-3, with D perhaps matching TRBD1 (6 bases). Germline CDR1 reads MDHEN; CDR2 reads SYDVKM. The CDR3 is 15 residues long. V was trimmed by 5 bases and J by 0 bases, leaving 12 bases between them. CDR3 in amino acids: CASSRTGISTDTQYF. The DNA of the CDR3 is TGTGCCAGCAGTCGAACAGGGATTAGCACAGATACGCAGTATTTT.

The chain carries TRBV10-3 and TRBJ1-3; perhaps TRBD1 as D (6 bases). Trimming left V 10 bases short and J 3 bases short, with 25 bases between. The CDR3 runs to 17 residues. Germline CDR1 is ENHRY and CDR2 is SYGVKD. The CDR3 bases are TGTGCCACCCTGGGGGCTCCCCGAAACCCCTTTGGAAACACCATATATTTT. Protein sequence: CATLGAPRNPFGNTIYF.

Note on this clone: The sample holds other DNA sequences that translate to the same CDR3. The rearrangement uses TRBV18 and TRBJ1-2, with 8 bases that match TRBD1. The germline V gene encodes CDR1 KGHSH and CDR2 LQKENI. The junction had 4 bases not matched to a gene; V was cut back by 6 bases and J by 4 bases. The CDR3 has 13 residues. The CDR3 sequence: CASSPDRGYGYTF. The CDR3, as DNA: TGTGCCAGCTCCCCCGACAGGGGCTATGGCTACACCTTC.

The chain has TRBV7-9 and TRBJ1-5; 8 positions agree with TRBD1. CDR3 size: 17 residues. Germline CDR1 reads SEHNR; CDR2 reads FQNEAQ (reference sequence). With 4 bases clipped from V and 2 bases from J, the junction kept 10 bases outside the gene matches. CDR3 nucleotides: TGTGCCAGCAGCTCAGGGGGCCTAGTTTGGGGCAATCAGCCCCAGCATTTT. This sequence encodes CASSSGGLVWGNQPQHF.

The rearrangement links TRBV6-2 or TRBV6-3 to TRBJ2-5, with D unclear. The CDR3 is 11 residues long. Germline loops: CDR1 MNHEY, CDR2 SVGEGT. V lost 2 bases and J 9 bases, leaving 7 bases between the germline ends. The chain's CDR3 is CASSYGLPQYF. CDR3 DNA: TGTGCCAGCAGTTACGGCTTGCCCCAGTACTTC.

The chain is built from TRBV7-9 and TRBJ1-2; maybe TRBD1 (5 bases). Germline CDR1 reads SEHNR; CDR2 reads FQNEAQ (reference sequence). V lost 5 bases and J lost 1, with 14 bases in between. This CDR3 comprises 15 residues. The chain's CDR3 is CASSPAAGRNYGYTF. CDR3 coding DNA: TGTGCCAGCAGCCCCGCGGCAGGGCGTAACTATGGCTACACCTTC.

The rearrangement joins TRBV4-1 to TRBJ1-5; 7 bases agree with TRBD1. Germline trimming cut 2 bases from V and 4 bases from J; bases unmatched to any gene: 11. The CDR3 runs 17 residues. In germline, CDR1 is MGHRA, CDR2 YSYEKL. The DNA for the CDR3 is TGCGCCAGCAGCCAAACTTCTTTTGGGGACAGTAATCAGCCCCAGCATTTT. Translating it yields CASSQTSFGDSNQPQHF.

This clone was detected only once. V and J are TRBV7-3 and TRBJ1-1; D is perhaps TRBD1 (6 bases). V lost 5 bases and J lost 4, with 26 bases in between. The CDR3 is made up of 18 amino acids. CDR1 SGHTA and CDR2 FQGTGA come from the germline V gene. This CDR3 is CASSPLTGKGNACTEAFF. CDR3 coding DNA: TGTGCCAGCAGCCCCCTTACAGGGAAAGGTAACGCATGCACTGAAGCTTTCTTT.

For the CDR3, the DNA is TGCGCCAGCAGCCCAAAGACGGACAGGTTAAGATTCGTGAACACTGAAGCTTTCTTT. Amino acid sequence: CASSPKTDRLRFVNTEAFF. The chain employs TRBV5-1 and TRBJ1-1, with 7 bases identical to TRBD1. The CDR3 runs 19 residues. J gave up 0 bases and V 4 bases, and 18 bases lay outside the gene matches. CDR1 and CDR2 (germline): SGHRS, YFSETQ.

V usage is TRBV19 and J usage is TRBJ1-1, with D maybe TRBD1 (6 bases). Trimming removed 3 bases from V and 5 bases from J, with 19 bases in between. Germline values: CDR1 LNHDA, CDR2 SQIVND (reference sequence). There are 16 residues in the CDR3. CDR3 in amino acids: CASSMGVYRVLTEAFF. The CDR3 nucleotides read TGTGCCAGTAGTATGGGGGTTTACAGGGTATTGACTGAAGCTTTCTTT. Based on the CDR3 plus reference TRBV19 and TRBJ1-1, the full variable domain is DGGITQSPKYLFRKEGQNVTLSCEQNLNHDAMYWYRQDPGQGLRLIYYSQIVNDFQKGDIAEGYSVSREKKESFPLTVTSAQKNPTAFYLCASSMGVYRVLTEAFFGQGTRLTVV.

This chain joins TRBV15 and TRBJ2-7; 10 nucleotides line up with TRBD1. Trimming cost V 1 base and J 4 bases; bases outside gene matches: 7. Germline V gene data show CDR1 as LNHNV and CDR2 as YYDKDF (reference sequence). CDR3 length equals 16 residues. For the CDR3, the DNA is TGTGCCACCAGCAGAGGTTCCGGGACAGGGGTTTACGAGCAGTACTTC. Amino acid sequence: CATSRGSGTGVYEQYF.

The chain couples TRBV20-1 to TRBJ1-1, with a tentative D call TRBD1 (6 bases). V lost 3 bases, J lost 5 bases, and 16 bases lay in between. Germline CDR1 is DFQATT and CDR2 is SNEGSKA (reference sequence). The CDR3 spans 14 residues. In nucleotides, the CDR3 is TGCAGTGCTAGTACCCGCGACAGGTGGACTGAAGCTTTCTTT. As protein: CSASTRDRWTEAFF.

V gene TRBV19 combines with J gene TRBJ1-5, with TRBD1 matching over 7 bases. CDR1 and CDR2 from the germline V gene are LNHDA and SQIVND (reference sequence). Trimming at V came to 7 bases and at J to 3 bases, leaving 6 bases not matched to a gene. This CDR3 contains 14 residues. The CDR3 region has the DNA TGTGCCAGTACCCGACAGGGTACCAATCAGCCCCAGCATTTT. This translates into CASTRQGTNQPQHF.